This T cell receptor beta chain was obtained from a study of blood T cell repertoires in COVID-19. Study in general: PBMCs, B-cell-depleted T cells, or T cells were the source of the cDNA or gDNA that made up the material.

Germline assignment: CDR1 SEHNR and CDR2 FQNEAQ (reference sequence). Trimming left V 1 base short and J 3 bases short, with 10 bases between. CDR3 length equals 15 residues. This clone was observed a handful of times. Profiled with immunoSEQ multiplex PCR; TCRdb holds only in-frame clones, not every one. This sample has about 310,000 clones, with 89% found just once. The sample was PBMCs or T cells enriched from blood (not recorded which). The chain carries TRBV7-9 and TRBJ1-5; D remains ambiguous. This sequence was found in a middle-aged woman who had recovered from COVID-19. CDR3 sequence reads: CASSLDSGNNQPQHF. The CDR3 bases are TGTGCCAGCAGCTTAGACTCGGGGAACAATCAGCCCCAGCATTTT.